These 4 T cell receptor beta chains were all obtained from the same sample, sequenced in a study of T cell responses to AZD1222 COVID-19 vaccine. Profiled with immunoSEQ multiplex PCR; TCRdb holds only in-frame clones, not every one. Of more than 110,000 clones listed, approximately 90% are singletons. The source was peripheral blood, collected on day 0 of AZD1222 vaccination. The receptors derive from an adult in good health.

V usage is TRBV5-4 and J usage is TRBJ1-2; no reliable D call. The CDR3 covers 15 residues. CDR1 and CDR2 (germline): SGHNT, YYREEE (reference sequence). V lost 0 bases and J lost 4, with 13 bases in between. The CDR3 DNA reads TGTGCCAGCAGCTTGGTGGCAGACCTAACCTATGGCTACACCTTC. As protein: CASSLVADLTYGYTF.

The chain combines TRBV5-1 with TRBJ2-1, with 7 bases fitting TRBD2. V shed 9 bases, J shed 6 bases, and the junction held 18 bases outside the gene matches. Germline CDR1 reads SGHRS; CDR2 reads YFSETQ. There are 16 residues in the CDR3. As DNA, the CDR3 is TGCGCCACTAAACCCTGGGGGGGGAGTAGCTTCAATGAGCAGTTCTTC. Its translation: CATKPWGGSSFNEQFF.

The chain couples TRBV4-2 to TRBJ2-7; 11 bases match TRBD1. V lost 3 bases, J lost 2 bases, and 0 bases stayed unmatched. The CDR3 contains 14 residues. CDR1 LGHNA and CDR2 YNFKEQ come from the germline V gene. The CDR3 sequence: CASSQDRGPYEQYF. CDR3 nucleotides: TGTGCCAGCAGCCAGGACAGGGGGCCCTACGAGCAGTACTTC.

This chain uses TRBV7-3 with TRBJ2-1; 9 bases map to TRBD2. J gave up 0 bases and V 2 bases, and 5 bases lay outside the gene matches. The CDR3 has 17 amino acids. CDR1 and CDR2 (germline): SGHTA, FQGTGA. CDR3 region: CASSLGVSGSSYNEQFF. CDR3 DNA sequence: TGTGCCAGCAGCTTAGGGGTTAGCGGGAGCTCCTACAATGAGCAGTTCTTC.